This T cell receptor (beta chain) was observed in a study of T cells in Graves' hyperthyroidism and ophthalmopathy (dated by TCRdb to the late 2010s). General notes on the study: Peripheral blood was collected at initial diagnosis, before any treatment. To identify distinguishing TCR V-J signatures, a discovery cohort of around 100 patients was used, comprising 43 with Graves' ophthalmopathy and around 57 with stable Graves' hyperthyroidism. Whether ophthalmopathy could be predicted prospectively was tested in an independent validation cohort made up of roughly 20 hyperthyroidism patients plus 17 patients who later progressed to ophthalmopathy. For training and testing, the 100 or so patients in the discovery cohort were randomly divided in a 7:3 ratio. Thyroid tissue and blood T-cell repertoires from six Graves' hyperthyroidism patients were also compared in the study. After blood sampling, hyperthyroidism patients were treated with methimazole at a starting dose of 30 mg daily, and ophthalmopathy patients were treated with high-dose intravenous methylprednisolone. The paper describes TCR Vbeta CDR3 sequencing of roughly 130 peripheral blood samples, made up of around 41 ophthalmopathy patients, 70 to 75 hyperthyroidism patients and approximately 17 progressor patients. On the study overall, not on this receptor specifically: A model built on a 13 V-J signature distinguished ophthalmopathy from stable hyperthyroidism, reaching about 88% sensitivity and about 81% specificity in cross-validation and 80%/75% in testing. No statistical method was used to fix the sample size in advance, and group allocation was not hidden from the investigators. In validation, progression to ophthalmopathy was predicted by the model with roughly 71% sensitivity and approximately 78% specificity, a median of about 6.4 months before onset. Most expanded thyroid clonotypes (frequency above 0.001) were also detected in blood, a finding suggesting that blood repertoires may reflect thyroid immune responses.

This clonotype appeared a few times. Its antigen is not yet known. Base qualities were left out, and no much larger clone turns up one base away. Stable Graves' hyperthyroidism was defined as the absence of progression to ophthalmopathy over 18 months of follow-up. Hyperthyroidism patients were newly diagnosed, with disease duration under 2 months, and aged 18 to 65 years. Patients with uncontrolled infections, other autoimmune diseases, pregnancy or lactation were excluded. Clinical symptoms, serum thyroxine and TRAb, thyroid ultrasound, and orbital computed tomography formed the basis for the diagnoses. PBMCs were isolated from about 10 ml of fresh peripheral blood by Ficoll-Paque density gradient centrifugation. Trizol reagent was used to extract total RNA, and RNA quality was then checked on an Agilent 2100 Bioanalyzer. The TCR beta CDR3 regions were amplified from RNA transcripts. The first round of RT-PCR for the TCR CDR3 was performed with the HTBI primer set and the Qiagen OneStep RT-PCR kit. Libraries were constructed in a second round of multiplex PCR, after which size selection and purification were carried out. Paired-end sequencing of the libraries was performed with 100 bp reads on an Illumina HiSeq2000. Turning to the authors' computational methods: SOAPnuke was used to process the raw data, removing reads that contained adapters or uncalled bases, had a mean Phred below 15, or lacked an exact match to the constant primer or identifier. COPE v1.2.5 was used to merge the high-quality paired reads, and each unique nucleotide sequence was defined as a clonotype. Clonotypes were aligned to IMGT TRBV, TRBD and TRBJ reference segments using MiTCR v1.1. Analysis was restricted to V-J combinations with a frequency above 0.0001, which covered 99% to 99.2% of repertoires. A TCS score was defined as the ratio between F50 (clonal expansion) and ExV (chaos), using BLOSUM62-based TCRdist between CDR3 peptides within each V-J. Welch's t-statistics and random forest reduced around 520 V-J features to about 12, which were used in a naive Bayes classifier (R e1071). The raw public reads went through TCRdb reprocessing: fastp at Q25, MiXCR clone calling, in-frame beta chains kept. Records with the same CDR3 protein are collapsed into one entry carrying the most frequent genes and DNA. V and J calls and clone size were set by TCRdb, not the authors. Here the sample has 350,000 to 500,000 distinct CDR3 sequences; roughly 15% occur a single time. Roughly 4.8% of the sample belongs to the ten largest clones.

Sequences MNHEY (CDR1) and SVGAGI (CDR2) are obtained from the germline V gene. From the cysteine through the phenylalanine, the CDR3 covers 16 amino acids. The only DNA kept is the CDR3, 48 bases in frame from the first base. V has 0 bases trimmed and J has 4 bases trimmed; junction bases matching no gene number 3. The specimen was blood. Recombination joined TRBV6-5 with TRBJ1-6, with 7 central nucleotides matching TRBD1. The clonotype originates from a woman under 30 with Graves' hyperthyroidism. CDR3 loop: CASSYSVQGYNSPLHF. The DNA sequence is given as TGTGCCAGCAGTTACTCGGTACAGGGGTATAATTCACCCCTCCACTTT.